A selection of T cell receptor beta chains follows, all from one sample in a study of OX40 agonist ivuxolimab in advanced cancers. Only in-frame clones appear in the TCRdb table, and some are missing; sequencing was by immunoSEQ multiplex PCR. The data contain under 80,000 clones, over 90% of them seen just once; the ten biggest clones take up under 8%. The sequencing here drew on CD4+ or CD8+ T cells sorted from blood, taken in a trial of the OX40 agonist ivuxolimab. Receptors were obtained from an adult with an advanced solid tumor such as melanoma, head and neck, liver or kidney cancer. CDR3s include the opening cysteine and the closing phenylalanine or tryptophan. A D gene is named only where the DNA matches it firmly. Not all rows give a size; the values are once, few, many and, for expanded clones, a class.

CASSGGLAGGPETQYF	once	TRBD2	TRBV2	TRBJ2-5
CASSSPREPKDNEQFF	.	.	TRBV11-2	TRBJ2-1
CATSKARGKSNYGYTF	.	.	TRBV7-6	TRBJ1-2
CASSSPRDRPYNEQFF	.	.	TRBV11-2	TRBJ2-1
CASSLVRENYGYTF	.	.	TRBV7-2	TRBJ1-2
CASSPRDRGFAEQYF	.	TRBD1	TRBV7-9	TRBJ2-7
CASSYPLVGGMNTEAFF	.	.	TRBV5-5	TRBJ1-1
CASSLVGGHQETQYF	.	.	TRBV11-2	TRBJ2-5
CASSYSGASTDTQYF	.	TRBD2	TRBV6-1	TRBJ2-3
CASSPQGYQETQYF	.	.	TRBV18	TRBJ2-5
CASSPPRSTDTQYF	.	.	TRBV4-1	TRBJ2-3
CSVEEVGDRGSYNEQFF	.	TRBD1	TRBV29-1	TRBJ2-1
CASSLTRTGVNYGYTF	.	TRBD1	TRBV27	TRBJ1-2